Sequencing of this T cell receptor beta chain was carried out in a study of cytomegalovirus exposure and HLA in healthy donors. The CDR3 contains 15 residues. V shed 7 bases and J 3 bases; nucleotides not matched to a gene: 8. Germline-derived CDR1 and CDR2 are MNHEY and SMNVEV (reference sequence). Though nominally healthy at sampling, donors likely had unrecorded immune exposures. PCR employed 60 Vbeta and 13 Jbeta primers. Repertoires were generated with immunoSEQ multiplex PCR, while TCRdb's copy carries only in-frame clones and drops some. The sample shows 110,000 to 150,000 clones, over 75% of them seen only once.

Specimen: PBMCs. This receptor was identified in a woman in her forties or fifties in good health and CMV-seropositive. This chain joins TRBV27 and TRBJ2-7, with 11 bases fitting TRBD1. The DNA of the CDR3 is TGTGCCAGCACTTCAGGACAGGGGGCGTACTACGAGCAGTACTTC. Translating it yields CASTSGQGAYYEQYF.